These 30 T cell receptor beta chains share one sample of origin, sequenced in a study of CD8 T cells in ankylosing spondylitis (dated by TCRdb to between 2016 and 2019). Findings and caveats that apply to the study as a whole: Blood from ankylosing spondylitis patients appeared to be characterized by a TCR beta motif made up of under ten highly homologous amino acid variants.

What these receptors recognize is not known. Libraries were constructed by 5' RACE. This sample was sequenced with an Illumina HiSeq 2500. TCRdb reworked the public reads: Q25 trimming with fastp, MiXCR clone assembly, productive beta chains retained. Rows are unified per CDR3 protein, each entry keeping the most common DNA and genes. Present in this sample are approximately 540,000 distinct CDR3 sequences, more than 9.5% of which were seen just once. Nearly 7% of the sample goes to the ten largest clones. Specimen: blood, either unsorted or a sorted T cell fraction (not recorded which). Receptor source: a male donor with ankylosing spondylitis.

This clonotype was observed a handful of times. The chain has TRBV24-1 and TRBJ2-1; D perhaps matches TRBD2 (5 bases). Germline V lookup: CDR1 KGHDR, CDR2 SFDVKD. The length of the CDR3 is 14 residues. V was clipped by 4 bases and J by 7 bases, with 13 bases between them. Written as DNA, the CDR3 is TGTGCCACCAGTGACATTCGGGAACCTAATGAGCAGTTCTTC. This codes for CATSDIREPNEQFF.

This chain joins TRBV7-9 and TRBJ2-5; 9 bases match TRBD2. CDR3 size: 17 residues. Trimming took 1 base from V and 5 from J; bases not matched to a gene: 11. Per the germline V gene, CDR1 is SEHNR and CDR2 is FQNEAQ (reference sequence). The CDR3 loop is CASSLGSSGSPLETQYF. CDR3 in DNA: TGTGCCAGCAGCTTAGGTAGTAGCGGGAGCCCATTGGAGACCCAGTACTTC.

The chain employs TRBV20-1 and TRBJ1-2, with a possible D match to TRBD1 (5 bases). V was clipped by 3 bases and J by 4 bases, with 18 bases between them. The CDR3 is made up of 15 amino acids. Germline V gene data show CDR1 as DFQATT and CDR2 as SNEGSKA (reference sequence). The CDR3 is CSASNLGDGSYGYTF. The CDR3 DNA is TGCAGTGCTAGTAATCTCGGGGACGGGAGCTATGGCTACACCTTC.

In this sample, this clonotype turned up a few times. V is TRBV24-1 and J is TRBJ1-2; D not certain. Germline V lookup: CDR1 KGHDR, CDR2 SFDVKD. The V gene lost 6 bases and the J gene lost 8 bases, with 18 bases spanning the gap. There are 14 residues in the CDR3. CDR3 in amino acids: CATSSIKDGPGYTF. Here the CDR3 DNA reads TGTGCCACCAGTTCTATAAAGGACGGTCCGGGCTACACCTTC.

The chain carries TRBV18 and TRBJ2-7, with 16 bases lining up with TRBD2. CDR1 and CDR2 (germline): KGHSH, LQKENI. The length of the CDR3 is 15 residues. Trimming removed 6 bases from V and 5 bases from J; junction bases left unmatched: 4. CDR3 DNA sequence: TGTGCCAGCTCCCCCGGGACTAGCGGGAGGGACGAGCAGTACTTC. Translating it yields CASSPGTSGRDEQYF.

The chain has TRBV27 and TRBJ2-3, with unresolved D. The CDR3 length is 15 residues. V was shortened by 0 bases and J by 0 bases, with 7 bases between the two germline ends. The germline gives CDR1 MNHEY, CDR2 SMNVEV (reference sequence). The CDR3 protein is CASSLSPTSTDTQYF. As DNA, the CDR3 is TGTGCCAGCAGTTTATCTCCCACTAGCACAGATACGCAGTATTTT.

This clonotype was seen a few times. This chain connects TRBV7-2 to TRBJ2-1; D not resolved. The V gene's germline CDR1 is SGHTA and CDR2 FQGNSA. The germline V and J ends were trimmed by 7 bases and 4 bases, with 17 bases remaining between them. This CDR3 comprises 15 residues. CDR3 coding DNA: TGTGCCAGCACCCCGATATCGAGTCCTTACAATGAGCAGTTCTTC. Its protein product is CASTPISSPYNEQFF. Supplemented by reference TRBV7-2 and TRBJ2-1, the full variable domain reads GAGVSQSPSNKVTEKGKDVELRCDPISGHTALYWYRQSLGQGLEFLIYFQGNSAPDKSGLPSDRFSAERTGGSVSTLTIQRTQQEDSAVYLCASTPISSPYNEQFFGPGTRLTVL.

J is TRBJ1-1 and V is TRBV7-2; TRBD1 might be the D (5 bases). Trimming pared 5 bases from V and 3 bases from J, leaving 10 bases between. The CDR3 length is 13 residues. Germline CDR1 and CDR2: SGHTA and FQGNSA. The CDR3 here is CASSNRRDTEAFF. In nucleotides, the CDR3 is TGTGCCAGCAGCAATCGCAGGGACACTGAAGCTTTCTTT.

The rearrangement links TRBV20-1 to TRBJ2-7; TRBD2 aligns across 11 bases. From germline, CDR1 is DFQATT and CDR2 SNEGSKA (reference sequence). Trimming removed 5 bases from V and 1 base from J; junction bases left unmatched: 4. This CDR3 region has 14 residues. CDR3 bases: TGCAGTGCTCCGACTAGCGGGAATTCCTACGAGCAGTACTTC. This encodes CSAPTSGNSYEQYF.

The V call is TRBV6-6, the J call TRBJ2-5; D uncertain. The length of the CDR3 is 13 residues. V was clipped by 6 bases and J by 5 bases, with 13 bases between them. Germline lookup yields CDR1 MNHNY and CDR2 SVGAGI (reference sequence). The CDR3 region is CASRGMGWETQYF. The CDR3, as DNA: TGTGCCAGCAGGGGTATGGGGTGGGAGACCCAGTACTTC.

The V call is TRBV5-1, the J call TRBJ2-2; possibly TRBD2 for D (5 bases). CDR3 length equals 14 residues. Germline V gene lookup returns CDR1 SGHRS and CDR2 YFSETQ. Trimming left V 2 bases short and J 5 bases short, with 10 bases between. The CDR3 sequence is CASSLAVETGELFF. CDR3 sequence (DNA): TGCGCCAGCAGCTTAGCGGTTGAGACCGGGGAGCTGTTTTTT.

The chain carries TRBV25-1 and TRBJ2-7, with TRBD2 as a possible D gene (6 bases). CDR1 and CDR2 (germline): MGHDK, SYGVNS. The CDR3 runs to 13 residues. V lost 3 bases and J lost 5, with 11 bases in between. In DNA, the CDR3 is TGTGCCAGCAGTGATGGCGGGATGGACGAGCAGTACTTC. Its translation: CASSDGGMDEQYF.

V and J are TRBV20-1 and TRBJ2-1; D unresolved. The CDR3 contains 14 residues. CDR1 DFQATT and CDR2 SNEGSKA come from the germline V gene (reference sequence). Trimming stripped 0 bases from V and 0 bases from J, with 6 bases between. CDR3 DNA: TGCAGTGCTAGAGATCAGAGCTCCTACAATGAGCAGTTCTTC. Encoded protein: CSARDQSSYNEQFF.

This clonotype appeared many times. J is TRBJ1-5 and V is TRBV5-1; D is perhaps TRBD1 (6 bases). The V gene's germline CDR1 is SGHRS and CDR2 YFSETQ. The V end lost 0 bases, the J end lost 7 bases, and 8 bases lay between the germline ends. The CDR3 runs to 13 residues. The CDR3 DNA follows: TGCGCCAGCAGCTTGGCGGGACAACAGCCCCAGCATTTT. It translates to CASSLAGQQPQHF. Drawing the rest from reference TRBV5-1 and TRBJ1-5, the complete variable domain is KAGVTQTPRYLIKTRGQQVTLSCSPISGHRSVSWYQQTPGQGLQFLFEYFSETQRNKGNFPGRFSGRQFSNSRSEMNVSTLELGDSALYLCASSLAGQQPQHFGDGTRLSIL.

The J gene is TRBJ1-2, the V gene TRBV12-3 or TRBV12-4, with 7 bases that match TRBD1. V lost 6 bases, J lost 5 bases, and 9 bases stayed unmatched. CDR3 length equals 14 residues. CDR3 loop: CASRISRDRYGYTF. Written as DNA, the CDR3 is TGTGCCAGCAGAATATCACGGGACAGATATGGCTACACCTTC.

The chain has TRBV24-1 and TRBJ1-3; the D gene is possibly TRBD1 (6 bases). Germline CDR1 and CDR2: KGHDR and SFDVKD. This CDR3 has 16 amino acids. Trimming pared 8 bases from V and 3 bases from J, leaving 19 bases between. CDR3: CATNKTRQVHGNTIYF. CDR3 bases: TGTGCCACCAATAAAACAAGACAGGTTCATGGAAACACCATATATTTT.

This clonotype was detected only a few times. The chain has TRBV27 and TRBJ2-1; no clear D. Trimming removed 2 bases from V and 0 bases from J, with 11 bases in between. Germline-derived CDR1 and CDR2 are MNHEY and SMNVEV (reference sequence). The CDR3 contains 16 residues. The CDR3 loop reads CASSLDGGFSYNEQFF. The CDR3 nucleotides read TGTGCCAGCAGTTTAGACGGCGGATTCTCCTACAATGAGCAGTTCTTC.

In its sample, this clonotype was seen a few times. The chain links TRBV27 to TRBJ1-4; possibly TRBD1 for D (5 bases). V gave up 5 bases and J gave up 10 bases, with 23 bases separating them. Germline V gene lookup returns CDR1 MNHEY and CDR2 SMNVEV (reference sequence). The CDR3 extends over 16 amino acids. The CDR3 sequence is CASSLNSGSSRGKLFF. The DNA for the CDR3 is TGTGCCAGCAGTCTAAACTCAGGGAGTAGTCGGGGAAAACTGTTTTTT.

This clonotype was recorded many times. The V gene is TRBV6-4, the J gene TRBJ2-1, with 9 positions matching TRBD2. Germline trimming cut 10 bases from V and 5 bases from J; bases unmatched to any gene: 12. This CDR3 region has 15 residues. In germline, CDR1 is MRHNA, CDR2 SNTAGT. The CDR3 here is CATGLARRTNNEQFF. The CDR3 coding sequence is TGTGCCACCGGACTAGCGCGGAGGACAAACAATGAGCAGTTCTTC.

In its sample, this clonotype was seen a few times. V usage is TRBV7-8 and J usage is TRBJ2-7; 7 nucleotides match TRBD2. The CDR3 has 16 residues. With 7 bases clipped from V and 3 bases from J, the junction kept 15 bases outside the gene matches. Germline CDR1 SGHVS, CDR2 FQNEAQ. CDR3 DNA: TGTGCCAGCACTCAGGATTTGGGCCTAGCGGACTACGAGCAGTACTTC. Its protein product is CASTQDLGLADYEQYF.

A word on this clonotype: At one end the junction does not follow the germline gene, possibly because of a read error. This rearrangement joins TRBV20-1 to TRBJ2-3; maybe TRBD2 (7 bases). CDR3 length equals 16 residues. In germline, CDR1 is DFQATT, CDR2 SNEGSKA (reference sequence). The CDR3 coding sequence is TGCTGTGCTAGAGGTGGGGGGCTAGCGGACGCGGATACGCAGTATTTT. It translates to CCARGGGLADADTQYF.

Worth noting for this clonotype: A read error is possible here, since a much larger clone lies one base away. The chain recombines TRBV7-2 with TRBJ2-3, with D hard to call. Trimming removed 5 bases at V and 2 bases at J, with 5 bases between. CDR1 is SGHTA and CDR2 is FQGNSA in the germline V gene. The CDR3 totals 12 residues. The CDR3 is CASSPYTDTQYF. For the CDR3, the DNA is TGTGCCAGCAGCCCCTACACAGATACGCAGTATTTT. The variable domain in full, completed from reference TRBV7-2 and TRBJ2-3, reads GAGVSQSPSNKVTEKGKDVELRCDPISGHTALYWYRQSLGQGLEFLIYFQGNSAPDKSGLPSDRFSAERTGGSVSTLTIQRTQQEDSAVYLCASSPYTDTQYFGPGTRLTVL.

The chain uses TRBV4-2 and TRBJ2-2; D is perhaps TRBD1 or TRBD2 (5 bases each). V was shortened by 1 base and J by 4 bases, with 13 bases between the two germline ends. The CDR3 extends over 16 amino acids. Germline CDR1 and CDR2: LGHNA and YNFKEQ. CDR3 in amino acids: CASSQAKGSATGELFF. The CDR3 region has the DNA TGTGCCAGCAGCCAAGCAAAGGGGAGCGCCACCGGGGAGCTGTTTTTT.

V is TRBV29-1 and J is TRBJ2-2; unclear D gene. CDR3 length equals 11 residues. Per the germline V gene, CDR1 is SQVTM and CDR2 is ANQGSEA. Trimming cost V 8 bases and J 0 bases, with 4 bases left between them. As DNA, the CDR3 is TGCAGCATAACGAACACCGGGGAGCTGTTTTTT. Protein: CSITNTGELFF.

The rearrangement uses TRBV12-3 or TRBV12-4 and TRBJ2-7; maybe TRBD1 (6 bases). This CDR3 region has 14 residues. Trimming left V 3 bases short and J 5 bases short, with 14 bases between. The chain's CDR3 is CASSFTGTVDEQYF. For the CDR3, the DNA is TGTGCCAGCAGTTTCACAGGGACCGTGGACGAGCAGTACTTC.

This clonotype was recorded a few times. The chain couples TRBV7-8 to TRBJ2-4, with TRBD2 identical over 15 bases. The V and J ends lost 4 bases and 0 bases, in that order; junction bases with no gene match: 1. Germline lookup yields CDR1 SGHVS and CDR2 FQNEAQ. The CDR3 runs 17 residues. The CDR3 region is CASSSGLAGGAKNIQYF. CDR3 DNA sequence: TGTGCCAGCAGCTCGGGACTAGCGGGAGGAGCCAAAAACATTCAGTACTTC. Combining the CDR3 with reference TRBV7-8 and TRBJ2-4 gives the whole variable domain GAGVSQSPRYKVAKRGQDVALRCDPISGHVSLFWYQQALGQGPEFLTYFQNEAQLDKSGLPSDRFFAERPEGSVSTLKIQRTQQEDSAVYLCASSSGLAGGAKNIQYFGAGTRLSVL.

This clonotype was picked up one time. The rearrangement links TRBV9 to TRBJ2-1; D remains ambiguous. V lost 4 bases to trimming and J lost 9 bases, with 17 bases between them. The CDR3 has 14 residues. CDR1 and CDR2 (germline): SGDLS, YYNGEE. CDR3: CASSTRSQDGEQFF. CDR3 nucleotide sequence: TGTGCCAGCAGCACGCGCTCCCAGGACGGTGAGCAGTTCTTC. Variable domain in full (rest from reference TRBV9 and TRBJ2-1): DSGVTQTPKHLITATGQRVTLRCSPRSGDLSVYWYQQSLDQGLQFLIQYYNGEERAKGNILERFSAQQFPDLHSELNLSSLELGDSALYFCASSTRSQDGEQFFGPGTRLTVL.

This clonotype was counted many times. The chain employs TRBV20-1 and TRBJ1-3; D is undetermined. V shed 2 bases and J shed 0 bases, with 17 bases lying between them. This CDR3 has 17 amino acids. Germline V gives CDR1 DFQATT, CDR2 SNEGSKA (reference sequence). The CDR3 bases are TGCAGTGCTAGAAGTGCCGAGAACCCCAGCTCTGGAAACACCATATATTTT. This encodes CSARSAENPSSGNTIYF.

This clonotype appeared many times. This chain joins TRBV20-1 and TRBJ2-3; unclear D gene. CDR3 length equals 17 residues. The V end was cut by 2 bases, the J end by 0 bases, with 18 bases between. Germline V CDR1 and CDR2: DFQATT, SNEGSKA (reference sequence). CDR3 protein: CSARNSPLGLSTDTQYF. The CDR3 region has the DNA TGCAGTGCTAGAAACAGTCCCCTGGGTTTGAGCACAGATACGCAGTATTTT.

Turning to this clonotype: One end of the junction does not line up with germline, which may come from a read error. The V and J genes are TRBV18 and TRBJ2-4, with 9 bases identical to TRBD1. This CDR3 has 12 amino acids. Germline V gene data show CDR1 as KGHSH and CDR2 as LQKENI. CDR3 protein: CASSPPAGTGIF. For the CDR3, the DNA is TGTGCCAGCTCACCACCCGCTGGGACAGGGATCTTC. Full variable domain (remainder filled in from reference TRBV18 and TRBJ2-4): NAGVMQNPRHLVRRRGQEARLRCSPMKGHSHVYWYRQLPEEGLKFMVYLQKENIIDESGMPKERFSAEFPKEGPSILRIQQVVRGDSAAYFCASSPPAGTGIFGAGTRLSVL.